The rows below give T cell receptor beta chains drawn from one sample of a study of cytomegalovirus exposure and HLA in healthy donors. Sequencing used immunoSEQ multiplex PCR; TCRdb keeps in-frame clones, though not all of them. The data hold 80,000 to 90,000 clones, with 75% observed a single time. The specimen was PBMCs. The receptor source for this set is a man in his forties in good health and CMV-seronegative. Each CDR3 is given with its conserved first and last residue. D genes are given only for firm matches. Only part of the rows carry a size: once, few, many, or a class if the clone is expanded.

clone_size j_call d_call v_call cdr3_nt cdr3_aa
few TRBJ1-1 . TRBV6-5 TGTGCCAGCAGTATCCGGTCGGGGAACACTGAAGCTTTCTTT CASSIRSGNTEAFF
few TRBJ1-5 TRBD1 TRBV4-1 TGCGCCAGCAGCGTCCGACAGGGGGATGTCCGGTCCCAGCATTTT CASSVRQGDVRSQHF
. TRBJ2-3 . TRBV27 TGTGCCACTCGGACTTATACAAACACAGATACGCAGTATTTT CATRTYTNTDTQYF
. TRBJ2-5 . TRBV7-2 TGTGCCAGCAGCTTAGTATATCGGTTGGAGACCCAGTACTTC CASSLVYRLETQYF
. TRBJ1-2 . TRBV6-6 TGTGCCAGCGGGCAGGGTAATCTCGGCTACACCTTC CASGQGNLGYTF
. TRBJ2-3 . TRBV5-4 TGTGCCAGCAGCTTGGACTCGGGCACAGATACGCAGTATTTT CASSLDSGTDTQYF
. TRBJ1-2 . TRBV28 TGTGCCAGCAGTTCGGTCGACGGGGGCTACACCTTC CASSSVDGGYTF
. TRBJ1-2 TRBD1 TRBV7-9 TGTTCCAGCAGCCCTCCGGGACAGGGGGCGACTGGCTACACCTTC CSSSPPGQGATGYTF
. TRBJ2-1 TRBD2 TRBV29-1 TGCAGCGTTGAAGTAACCAGCGGGGGGGCAGATGAGCAGTTCTTC CSVEVTSGGADEQFF
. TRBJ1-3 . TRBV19 TGTGCCAGTAGTATCTCCAGTCCCTCTGGAAACACCATATATTTT CASSISSPSGNTIYF
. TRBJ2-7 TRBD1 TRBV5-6 TGTGCCAGCAGCCCGGGACAGGGGTACTCCTACGAGCAGTACTTC CASSPGQGYSYEQYF
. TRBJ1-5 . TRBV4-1 TGCGCCAGCAGAATGGGTGGTTTGGATACAGGCAATCAGCCCCAGCATTTT CASRMGGLDTGNQPQHF
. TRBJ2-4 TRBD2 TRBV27 TGTGCCAGCAGTTTATATGCTCCCCCTACGGGAGGGCCTAAGAACATTCAGTACTTC CASSLYAPPTGGPKNIQYF
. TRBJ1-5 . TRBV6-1 TGTGCCAGCAGTGAACAGTGGAATCAGCCCCAGCATTTT CASSEQWNQPQHF
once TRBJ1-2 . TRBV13 TGTGCCAGCAGCTTATTTTCAGGGGACTATGGCTACACCTTC CASSLFSGDYGYTF
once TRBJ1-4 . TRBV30 TGTGCCTGGAGAATCAACAACGTCGAAAAACTGTTTTTT CAWRINNVEKLFF
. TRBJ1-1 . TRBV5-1 TGCGCCAGCAGCTGGACAGAGGGTGAAGCTTTCTTT CASSWTEGEAFF
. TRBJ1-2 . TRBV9 TGTGCCAGCAGCGTAGATTTCGGGCAGGGGAATGGCTACACCTTC CASSVDFGQGNGYTF
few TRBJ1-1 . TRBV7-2 TGTGCCAGCAGCTCCCGGACTGAAGCTTTCTTT CASSSRTEAFF
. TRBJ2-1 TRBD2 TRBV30 TGTGCCTGGAAGAGCGATCCGACGGGAGGCAAGCAGTTCTTC CAWKSDPTGGKQFF
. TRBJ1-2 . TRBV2 TGTGCCATCACCCAGGGAATCTATGGCTACACCTTC CAITQGIYGYTF
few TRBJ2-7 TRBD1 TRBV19 TGTGCCAGTAGGCCGGACAGGGCCACCTACGAGCAGTACTTC CASRPDRATYEQYF
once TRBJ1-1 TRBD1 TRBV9 TGTGCCAGCAGCCAGGGGGGCGCCGAAGCTTTCTTT CASSQGGAEAFF
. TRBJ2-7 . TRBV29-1 TGCAGCGTTGATGACAGCTACGAGCAGTACTTC CSVDDSYEQYF
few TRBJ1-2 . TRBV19 TGTGCCAGTACCCACCCGGACGCCCGGGGGTATGGCTACACCTTC CASTHPDARGYGYTF
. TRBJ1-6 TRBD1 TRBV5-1 TGCGCCAGCAGCAACGGACAGGGGGGACTTTCACCCCTCCACTTT CASSNGQGGLSPLHF
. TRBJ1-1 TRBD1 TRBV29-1 TGCAGCGCTCGTACAGGGGTGGTTACTGAAGCTTTCTTT CSARTGVVTEAFF
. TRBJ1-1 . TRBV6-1 TGTGCCAGCAGTGAACCGACAAAAACGATGACTGAAGCTTTCTTT CASSEPTKTMTEAFF
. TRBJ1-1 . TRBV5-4 TGTGCCAGCAGCTTCGGCACCATCCGCGGGACTGAAGCTTTCTTT CASSFGTIRGTEAFF
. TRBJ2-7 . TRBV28 TGTGCCAGCACGAGGAGGGCCTGGATGGTCGCCGGTTACGAGCAGTACTTC CASTRRAWMVAGYEQYF
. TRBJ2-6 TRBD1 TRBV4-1 TGCGTCAGCAGCCCCGGACAGGGGTCATCTGGGGCCAACGTCCTGACTTTC CVSSPGQGSSGANVLTF
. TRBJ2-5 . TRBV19 TGTGCCAGTAGTATCGGAGGGGCGGAGACCCAGTACTTC CASSIGGAETQYF
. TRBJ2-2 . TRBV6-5 TGTGCCAGCAAAGGGGCGGGGAGAAGGACCGGGGAGCTGTTTTTT CASKGAGRRTGELFF
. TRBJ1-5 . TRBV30 TGTGCCTTTGCTAGAGAGGTTGCCAATCAGCCCCAGCATTTT CAFAREVANQPQHF
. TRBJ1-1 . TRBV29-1 TGCAGCGTCGGACAGACAGTTGTAAACACTGAAGCTTTCTTT CSVGQTVVNTEAFF
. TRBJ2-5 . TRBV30 TGTGCCTGGAGCCTTCTCCAAGAGACCCAGTACTTC CAWSLLQETQYF
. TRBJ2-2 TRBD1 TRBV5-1 TGCGCCAGCAGCCTACAGGGGGCTGACACCGGGGAGCTGTTTTTT CASSLQGADTGELFF
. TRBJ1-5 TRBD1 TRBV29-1 TGCAGCGTAGGACAGGGAAGCAATCAGCCCCAGCATTTT CSVGQGSNQPQHF
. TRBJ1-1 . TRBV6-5 TGTGCCAGCAGTTACTCGGGCAGGGGGAACACTGAAGCTTTCTTT CASSYSGRGNTEAFF
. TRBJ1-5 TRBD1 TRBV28 TGTGCCAGCAGTCTCGACAGGGCAGGTCAGCCCCAGCATTTT CASSLDRAGQPQHF
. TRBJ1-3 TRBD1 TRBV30 TGTGCCTGGAGTGGACAGGGAGGAAACACCATATATTTT CAWSGQGGNTIYF
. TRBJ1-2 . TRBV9 TGTGCCAGCAGCGTAGCTGCGACTAACTATGGCTACACCTTC CASSVAATNYGYTF
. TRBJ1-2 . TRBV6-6 TGTGCCAGCAGCCGTGACGACTTATCTGCGGCTAGCTACACCTTC CASSRDDLSAASYTF
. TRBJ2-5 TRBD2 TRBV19 TGTGCCAGTAGTACTAGCGGCCAAGAGACCCAGTACTTC CASSTSGQETQYF
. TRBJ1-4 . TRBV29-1 TGCAGCGTTGTTGGCACTAATGAAAAACTGTTTTTT CSVVGTNEKLFF